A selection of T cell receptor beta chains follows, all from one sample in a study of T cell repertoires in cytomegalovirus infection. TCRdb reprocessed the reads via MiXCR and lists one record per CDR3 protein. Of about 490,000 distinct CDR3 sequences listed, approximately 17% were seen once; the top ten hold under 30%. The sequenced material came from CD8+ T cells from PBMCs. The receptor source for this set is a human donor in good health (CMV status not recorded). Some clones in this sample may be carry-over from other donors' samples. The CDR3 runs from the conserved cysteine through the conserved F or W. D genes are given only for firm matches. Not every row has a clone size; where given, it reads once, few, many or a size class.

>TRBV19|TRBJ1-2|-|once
TGTGCCAGTAGTATAAGTCTTCTGGAGCTCCCCGGCCACTACACCTTC
CASSISLLELPGHYTF
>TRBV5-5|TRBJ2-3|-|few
TGTGCCAGCAGCCTAAAACTAATACTCGTAGAAGATACGCAGTATTTT
CASSLKLILVEDTQYF
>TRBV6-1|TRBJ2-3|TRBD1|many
TGTGCCAGCAGTGTAAGACAAAGGGGGCAAGTAGATACGCAGTATTTT
CASSVRQRGQVDTQYF
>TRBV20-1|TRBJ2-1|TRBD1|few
TGCAGTGCTAGAGACAGGGGGTGGAATGAGCAGTTCTTC
CSARDRGWNEQFF
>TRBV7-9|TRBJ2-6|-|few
TGTGCCAGCAGCTCGATGCACCTAGGGAGCTCTGGGGCCAACGTCCTGACTTTC
CASSSMHLGSSGANVLTF
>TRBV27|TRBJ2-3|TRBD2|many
TGTGCCAGCAGTGCCCGGGTCAGCGGGAGGCCGGAAGATACGCAGTATTTT
CASSARVSGRPEDTQYF
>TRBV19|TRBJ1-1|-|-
TGTGCCATTTCATACACGGAGAACACTGAAGCTTTCTTT
CAISYTENTEAFF
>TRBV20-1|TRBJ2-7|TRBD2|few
TGCAGTGCTAGAGATAAAGGCGGGAGGGCGTACGAGCAGTACTTC
CSARDKGGRAYEQYF
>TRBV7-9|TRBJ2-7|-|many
TGTGCCAGCAGCTCATCCCTTGGAGGACAGAGCTACGAGCAGTACTTC
CASSSSLGGQSYEQYF
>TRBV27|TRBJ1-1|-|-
TGTGCCAGCAGTTTATCGAGGGGGGGGGTCACTGAAGCTTTCTTT
CASSLSRGGVTEAFF
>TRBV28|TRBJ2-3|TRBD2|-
TGTGCCAGCAGCTTTGCCTCAATAGCGGGGATCACAGATACGCAGTATTTT
CASSFASIAGITDTQYF
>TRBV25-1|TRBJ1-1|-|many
TGTGCCAGCAGTGAAATAGGCAGACCTTTAGGGAACACTGAAGCTTTCTTT
CASSEIGRPLGNTEAFF
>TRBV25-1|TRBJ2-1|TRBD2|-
TGTGCCAGCAGTGAATTACGGACTAGCGGGCCTAGACTGTACAATGAGCAGTTCTTC
CASSELRTSGPRLYNEQFF
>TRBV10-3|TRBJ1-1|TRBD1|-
TGTGCCATCAGTGATACGACAGGGGTGCACACTGAAGCTTTCTTT
CAISDTTGVHTEAFF
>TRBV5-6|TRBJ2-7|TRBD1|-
TGTGCCAGCAGCTGGATGACAGGGAACCCCTACGAGCAGTACTTC
CASSWMTGNPYEQYF